A selection of T cell receptor beta chains follows, all from one sample in a study of control samples from healthy donors and cancer patients. Assay: immunoSEQ multiplex PCR; the TCRdb copy retains only in-frame clones and omits some. The sample carries tens of thousands of clones, around 91% recorded once. Specimen: PBMCs. Every receptor here comes from a man aged 55 to 69 with colorectal cancer. Each CDR3 is given with its conserved first and last residue. D genes are given only for firm matches. Size values are once, few and many counts, or a class for expanded clones, and some rows have none.

>NA|TRBJ2-4|TRBV19|17|NA
CASSIELAVLAKNIQYF
TGTGCCAGTAGTATAGAGTTGGCGGTCCTAGCCAAAAACATTCAGTACTTC
>NA|TRBJ1-3|TRBV7-9|14|NA
CASSLSLSGNTIYF
TGTGCCAGCAGCTTAAGCCTCTCTGGAAACACCATATATTTT
>NA|TRBJ2-1|TRBV6-2/TRBV6-3|14|TRBD2
CASSQSGGYNEQFF
TGTGCCAGCAGTCAAAGCGGGGGGTATAATGAGCAGTTCTTC
>once|TRBJ2-7|TRBV13|13|TRBD1
CASRITGGYEQYF
TGTGCCAGCAGAATAACAGGGGGCTACGAGCAGTACTTC
>NA|TRBJ1-3|TRBV6-5|15|NA
CASSYSGTPGNTIYF
TGTGCCAGCAGTTACTCGGGGACCCCTGGAAACACCATATATTTT
>NA|TRBJ2-1|TRBV9|16|TRBD1
CASSVAGQGLYNEQFF
TGTGCCAGCAGCGTAGCGGGACAGGGTTTGTACAATGAGCAGTTCTTC
>NA|TRBJ1-6|TRBV4-3|16|NA
CASSQDRGTINSPLHF
TGCGCCAGCAGCCAAGATCGGGGGACAATTAATTCACCCCTCCACTTT
>NA|TRBJ2-3|TRBV7-2|16|TRBD1
CASSSVDRGFTDTQYF
TGTGCCAGCAGCTCGGTCGACAGGGGGTTCACAGATACGCAGTATTTT
>NA|TRBJ1-1|TRBV21-1|15|NA
CASSKGIGEGTEAFF
TGTGCCAGCAGCAAAGGGATCGGCGAGGGCACTGAAGCTTTCTTT
>NA|TRBJ2-7|TRBV2|14|TRBD1
CASSRQGQGSEQYF
TGTGCCAGCAGTCGGCAGGGACAGGGGAGCGAGCAGTACTTC
>NA|TRBJ2-5|TRBV3-1/TRBV3-2|14|NA
CASSQSSRPETQYF
TGTGCCAGCAGCCAATCTTCTAGACCGGAGACCCAGTACTTC
>NA|TRBJ1-4|TRBV5-4|15|NA
CASSLAGGTNEKLFF
TGTGCCAGCAGCTTGGCCGGGGGGACTAATGAAAAACTGTTTTTT
>NA|TRBJ2-7|TRBV7-9|13|NA
CASSLGVPYEQYF
TGTGCCAGCAGCTTAGGGGTCCCCTACGAGCAGTACTTC
>NA|TRBJ1-5|TRBV6-5|15|NA
CASSPGRYSNQPQHF
TGTGCCAGCAGTCCCGGCAGGTATAGCAATCAGCCCCAGCATTTT
>NA|TRBJ1-5|TRBV19|15|NA
CASSDPGHLSQPQHF
TGTGCCAGTAGCGACCCGGGACACTTAAGTCAGCCCCAGCATTTT
>NA|TRBJ1-3|TRBV6-1|15|NA
CASSEETASGNTIYF
TGTGCCAGCAGTGAAGAAACAGCCTCTGGAAACACCATATATTTT
>once|TRBJ1-2|TRBV19|15|NA
CASSIAGGRAHGYTF
TGTGCCAGTAGTATTGCGGGGGGCCGCGCCCATGGCTACACCTTC
>NA|TRBJ2-3|TRBV30|14|TRBD2
CAWRRGGRTDTQYF
TGTGCCTGGAGGCGGGGGGGGCGCACAGATACGCAGTATTTT
>NA|TRBJ1-1|TRBV19|13|NA
CATKWGGSTEAFF
TGTGCCACTAAGTGGGGGGGTAGCACTGAAGCTTTCTTT
>NA|TRBJ1-6|TRBV6-5|13|TRBD1
CASSLRQGRALHF
TGTGCCAGCAGTTTGAGACAGGGGCGAGCCCTCCACTTT
>once|TRBJ1-5|TRBV7-9|15|TRBD1
CASSRGTGEHQPQHF
TGTGCCAGCAGCAGAGGGACAGGGGAACATCAGCCCCAGCATTTT
>NA|TRBJ2-7|TRBV18|17|TRBD1
CASSPPTGGENPYEQYF
TGTGCCAGCTCACCACCGACAGGGGGCGAAAACCCGTACGAGCAGTACTTC
>NA|TRBJ2-5|TRBV3-1/TRBV3-2|15|TRBD2
CASIGLAGGRKTQYF
TGTGCCAGCATCGGGCTAGCGGGGGGCCGAAAGACCCAGTACTTC
>NA|TRBJ1-2|TRBV3-1/TRBV3-2|13|NA
CASSQGDSRPYTF
TGTGCCAGCAGCCAAGGGGATTCTCGCCCCTACACCTTC
>NA|TRBJ1-5|TRBV5-1|14|NA
CASSPGGSNQPQHF
TGCGCCAGCAGCCCCGGGGGTAGCAATCAGCCCCAGCATTTT
>NA|TRBJ1-1|TRBV29-1|13|NA
CSTHRDLNTEAFF
TGCAGCACGCACAGGGATTTGAACACTGAAGCTTTCTTT
>NA|TRBJ2-1|TRBV5-8|14|NA
CASSRDNPTNEQFF
TGTGCCAGCAGCCGGGACAACCCCACTAATGAGCAGTTCTTC
>NA|TRBJ1-5|TRBV5-1|15|NA
CASSADTGHNQPQHF
TGCGCCAGCAGCGCCGACACAGGTCACAATCAGCCCCAGCATTTT
>NA|TRBJ1-1|TRBV5-1|13|NA
CASSLVVNTEAFF
TGCGCCAGCAGCTTGGTTGTGAACACTGAAGCTTTCTTT
>NA|TRBJ1-1|TRBV7-8|15|NA
CASSLEARMNTEAFF
TGTGCCAGCAGCTTAGAGGCACGCATGAACACTGAAGCTTTCTTT
>NA|TRBJ2-3|TRBV5-1|15|NA
CASSLGDVVTDTQYF
TGCGCCAGCAGCTTGGGGGACGTAGTCACAGATACGCAGTATTTT
>NA|TRBJ1-1|TRBV5-6|15|NA
CASSPWNREGTEAFF
TGTGCCAGCAGCCCTTGGAATAGGGAGGGGACTGAAGCTTTCTTT
>NA|TRBJ2-3|TRBV18|16|TRBD2
CASCQGLAIGLDTQYF
TGTGCCAGCTGTCAGGGACTAGCGATTGGTTTGGATACGCAGTATTTT
>NA|TRBJ2-2|TRBV7-3|16|TRBD2
CASSLRSGRNTGELFF
TGTGCCAGCAGCTTAAGGAGCGGGAGGAACACCGGGGAGCTGTTTTTT
>NA|TRBJ2-3|TRBV5-4|14|NA
CASSLGSDTDTQYF
TGTGCCAGCAGCTTGGGGAGTGACACAGATACGCAGTATTTT
>NA|TRBJ2-1|TRBV5-8|13|NA
CASSFIGTDEQFF
TGTGCCAGCAGCTTCATCGGTACTGATGAGCAGTTCTTC
>few|TRBJ1-5|TRBV6-2/TRBV6-3|15|TRBD1
CASSWGQGSNQPQHF
TGTGCCAGCAGTTGGGGACAGGGGAGCAATCAGCCCCAGCATTTT
>once|TRBJ2-3|TRBV11-2|15|TRBD2
CASSQISGGTDTQYF
TGTGCCAGCAGCCAAATTAGCGGGGGTACAGATACGCAGTATTTT
>NA|TRBJ1-4|TRBV12-3/TRBV12-4|12|NA
CASSLKGEKLFF
TGTGCCAGCAGTTTGAAGGGTGAAAAACTGTTTTTT
>NA|TRBJ2-2|TRBV7-8|19|NA
CASSTRTRLFPANTGELFF
TGTGCCAGCAGCACCAGGACTCGTCTTTTTCCTGCGAACACCGGGGAGCTGTTTTTT
>NA|TRBJ2-7|TRBV28|12|NA
CASSPNGYEQYF
TGTGCCAGCAGTCCCAACGGCTACGAGCAGTACTTC
>NA|TRBJ1-1|TRBV28|14|NA
CASSLLGGSTEAFF
TGTGCCAGCAGTTTATTAGGGGGTAGCACTGAAGCTTTCTTT
>NA|TRBJ1-6|TRBV3-1/TRBV3-2|15|TRBD1
CASRLTGQAGSPLHF
TGTGCCAGCAGGCTTACGGGACAGGCGGGTTCACCCCTCCACTTT
>NA|TRBJ2-7|TRBV5-6|14|TRBD1
CASSAGTGIYEQYF
TGTGCCAGCAGCGCCGGGACAGGGATCTACGAGCAGTACTTC
>NA|TRBJ2-6|TRBV6-5|15|NA
CASRTLGSGANVLTF
TGTGCCAGCAGAACCCTCGGCTCTGGGGCCAACGTCCTGACTTTC